The rows below give T cell receptor beta chains drawn from one sample of a study of T-cell reconstitution after alpha-beta-depleted transplantation in children. MiXCR, applied by TCRdb to the PCR reads, yields one record per CDR3 protein. The data show about 610,000 distinct CDR3 sequences, roughly a tenth seen once. The material sequenced was PBMCs from the stem cell graft donor, taken from the stem cell graft. These receptors all stem from a human donor who donated a stem cell graft to a child with acute myeloid leukemia. CDR3s leave out the opening cysteine and the closing phenylalanine or tryptophan. D genes are given only for firm matches. Only some rows state a clone size, as once, few, many or a class for expanded clones.

clone size	J gene	D gene	CDR3 length	V gene	CDR3 protein
many	TRBJ2-3	.	12	TRBV7-9	ASRSTASTDTQY
.	TRBJ2-6	.	13	TRBV7-3	ASSLTLDPAEVLT
few	TRBJ2-1	TRBD2	13	TRBV9	ASSVALASYNEQF
few	TRBJ2-4	TRBD1	13	TRBV18	ASSRPDRGEDIQY
.	TRBJ2-7	.	12	TRBV7-2	ASSFGGVTHEQY
.	TRBJ1-1	TRBD1	12	TRBV10-3	AVHPGTGSPEAF
many	TRBJ1-1	.	11	TRBV5-4	ASSSGGSTEAF
few	TRBJ2-7	TRBD2	16	TRBV5-1	ASSLKWEGDGSSYEQY
many	TRBJ2-5	.	13	TRBV28	ASSLSGGSQETQY
few	TRBJ1-2	TRBD1	14	TRBV28	ASSLSKKGQGYGYT
many	TRBJ2-3	TRBD2	13	TRBV7-9	ASSSISGRANTQY
.	TRBJ2-7	TRBD1	14	TRBV4-2	ASSRLRGQGSYEQY
few	TRBJ2-5	TRBD1	11	TRBV29-1	SVDRGLTETQY
.	TRBJ2-1	TRBD2	9	TRBV30	AWTRLAEQF
.	TRBJ2-1	TRBD2	13	TRBV12-3/TRBV12-4	ASSLVGVSGDEQF
few	TRBJ2-1	.	15	TRBV2	ASTPGFMGEDYNEQF
few	TRBJ2-7	.	14	TRBV6-1	ASSEPPGADNYEQY
few	TRBJ2-5	TRBD1	12	TRBV6-1	ASRRDRGQETQY
.	TRBJ2-3	.	14	TRBV29-1	SVDSRAKTSTDTQY
.	TRBJ2-7	.	10	TRBV29-1	SVALTGYEQY
.	TRBJ1-3	.	12	TRBV29-1	SVFGTDSGNTIY
.	TRBJ1-6	.	12	TRBV7-2	ASSLIQGYSPLH